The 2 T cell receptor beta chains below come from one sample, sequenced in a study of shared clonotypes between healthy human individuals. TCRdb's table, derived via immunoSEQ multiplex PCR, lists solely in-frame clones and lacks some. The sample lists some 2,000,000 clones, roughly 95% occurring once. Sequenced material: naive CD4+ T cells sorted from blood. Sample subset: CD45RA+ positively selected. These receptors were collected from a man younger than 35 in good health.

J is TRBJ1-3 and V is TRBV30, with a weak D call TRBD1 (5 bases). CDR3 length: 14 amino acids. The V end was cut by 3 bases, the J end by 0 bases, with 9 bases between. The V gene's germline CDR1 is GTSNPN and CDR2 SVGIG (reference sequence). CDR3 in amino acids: CAWSADNSGNTIYF. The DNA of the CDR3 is TGTGCCTGGAGCGCGGACAACTCTGGAAACACCATATATTTT.

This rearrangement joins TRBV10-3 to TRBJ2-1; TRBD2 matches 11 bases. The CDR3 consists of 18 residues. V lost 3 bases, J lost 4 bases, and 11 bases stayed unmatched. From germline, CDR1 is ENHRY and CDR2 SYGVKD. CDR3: CAISETPLSSGRYNEQFF. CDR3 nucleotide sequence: TGTGCCATCAGTGAAACCCCCTTGTCTAGCGGGAGGTACAATGAGCAGTTCTTC.